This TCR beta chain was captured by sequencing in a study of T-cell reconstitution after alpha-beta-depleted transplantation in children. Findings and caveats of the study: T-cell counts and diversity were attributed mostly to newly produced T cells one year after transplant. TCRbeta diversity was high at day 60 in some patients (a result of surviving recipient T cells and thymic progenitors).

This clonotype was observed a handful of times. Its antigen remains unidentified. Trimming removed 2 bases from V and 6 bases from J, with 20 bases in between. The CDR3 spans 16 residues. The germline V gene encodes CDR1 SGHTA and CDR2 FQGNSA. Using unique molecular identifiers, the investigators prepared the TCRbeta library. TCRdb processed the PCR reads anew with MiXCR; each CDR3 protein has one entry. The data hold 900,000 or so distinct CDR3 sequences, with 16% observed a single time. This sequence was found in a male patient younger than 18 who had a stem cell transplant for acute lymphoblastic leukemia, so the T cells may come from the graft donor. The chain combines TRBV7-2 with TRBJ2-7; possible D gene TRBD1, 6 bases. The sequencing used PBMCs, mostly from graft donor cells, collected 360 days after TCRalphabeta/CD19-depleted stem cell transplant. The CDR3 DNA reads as TGTGCCAGCAGCTTACAGCCCCCGGGACAAAGCCTCGAGCAGTACTTC. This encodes CASSLQPPGQSLEQYF.